Sequencing of this T cell receptor beta chain was carried out in a study of prognosis after radiotherapy for stage I lung cancer. In the study overall: Medical inoperability was considered to apply to all enrolled non-small cell lung cancer patients.

The authors drew roughly 5.7 milliliters of peripheral blood at each of two time points. Genomic DNA provided the template from which TCR beta CDR3 was amplified by two-round multiplex PCR. The use of primers specific to each TRBV and TRBJ gene characterized first-round PCR. TCRdb reanalysed the multiplex PCR reads using MiXCR and keeps one entry per CDR3 protein. This sample carries more than 30,000 distinct CDR3 sequences, 42% of them seen once, and the ten largest clones take 15% to 17%. From germline, CDR1 is GTSNPN and CDR2 SVGIG (reference sequence). V was pared by 3 bases and J by 5 bases, with 14 bases between. The CDR3 contains 14 residues.

Sequencing was performed on PBMCs, taken before or after stereotactic body radiation therapy (not recorded which). The origin of this receptor is a donor aged 50 or older with non-small cell lung cancer. The chain combines TRBV30 with TRBJ1-5, with D tentatively TRBD1 (6 bases). The CDR3 loop is CAWSLGGWDQPQHF. CDR3 bases: TGTGCCTGGAGCTTAGGGGGGTGGGATCAGCCCCAGCATTTT. Full variable domain (missing parts from reference TRBV30 and TRBJ1-5): SQTIHQWPATLVQPVGSPLSLECTVEGTSNPNLYWYRQAAGRGLQLLFYSVGIGQISSEVPQNLSASRPQDRQFILSSKKLLLSDSGFYLCAWSLGGWDQPQHFGDGTRLSIL.